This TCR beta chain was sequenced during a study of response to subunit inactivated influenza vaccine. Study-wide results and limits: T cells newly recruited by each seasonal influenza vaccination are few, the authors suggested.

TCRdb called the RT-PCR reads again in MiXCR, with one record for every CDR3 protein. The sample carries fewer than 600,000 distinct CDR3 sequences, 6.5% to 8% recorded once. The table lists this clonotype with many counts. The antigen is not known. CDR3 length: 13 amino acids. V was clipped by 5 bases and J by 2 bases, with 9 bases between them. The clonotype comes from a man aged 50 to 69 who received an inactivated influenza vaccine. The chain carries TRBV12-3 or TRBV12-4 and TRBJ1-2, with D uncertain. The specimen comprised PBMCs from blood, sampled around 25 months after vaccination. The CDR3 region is CASSTAWNYGYTF. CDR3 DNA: TGTGCCAGCAGTACCGCGTGGAACTATGGCTACACCTTC.